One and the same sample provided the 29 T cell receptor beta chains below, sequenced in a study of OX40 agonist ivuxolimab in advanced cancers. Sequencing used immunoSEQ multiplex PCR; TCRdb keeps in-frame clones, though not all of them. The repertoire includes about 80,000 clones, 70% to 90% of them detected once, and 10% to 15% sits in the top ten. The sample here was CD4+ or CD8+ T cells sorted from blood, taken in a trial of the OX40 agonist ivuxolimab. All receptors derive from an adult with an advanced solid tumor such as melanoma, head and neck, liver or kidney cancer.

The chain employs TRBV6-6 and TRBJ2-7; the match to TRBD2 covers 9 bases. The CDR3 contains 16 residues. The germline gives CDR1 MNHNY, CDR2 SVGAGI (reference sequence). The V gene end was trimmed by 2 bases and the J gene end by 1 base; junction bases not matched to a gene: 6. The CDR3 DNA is TGTGCCAGCAGTTACACCAGACTAGCGGAGTCCTACGAGCAGTACTTC. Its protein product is CASSYTRLAESYEQYF.

CDR3 in amino acids: CASSYSAIGWGAFF. The CDR3 DNA follows: TGTGCCAGCAGTTACTCGGCGATCGGTTGGGGAGCTTTCTTT. The chain employs TRBV6-5 and TRBJ1-1; no clear D gene. V lost 0 bases and J lost 10, with 15 bases in between. The CDR3 runs 14 residues. In germline, CDR1 is MNHEY, CDR2 SVGAGI.

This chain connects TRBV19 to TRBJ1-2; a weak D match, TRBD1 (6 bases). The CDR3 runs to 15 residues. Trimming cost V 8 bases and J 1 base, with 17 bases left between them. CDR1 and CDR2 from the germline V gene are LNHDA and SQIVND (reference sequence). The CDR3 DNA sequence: TGTGCCAGTTCCAAGAACAGGGACGGTAACTATGGCTACACCTTC. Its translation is CASSKNRDGNYGYTF.

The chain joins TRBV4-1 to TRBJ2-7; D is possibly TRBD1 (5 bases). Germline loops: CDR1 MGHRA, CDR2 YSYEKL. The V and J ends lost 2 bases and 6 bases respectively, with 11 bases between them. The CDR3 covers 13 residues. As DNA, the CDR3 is TGCGCCAGCAGCCAACACAGGAAAGGCGAGCAGTACTTC. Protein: CASSQHRKGEQYF.

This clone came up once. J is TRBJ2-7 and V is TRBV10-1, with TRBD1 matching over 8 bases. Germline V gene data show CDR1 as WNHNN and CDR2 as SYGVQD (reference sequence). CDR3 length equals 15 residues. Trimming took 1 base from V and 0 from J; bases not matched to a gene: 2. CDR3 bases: TGCGCCAGCAGTGAGTTAACAGGGGGCTCCTACGAGCAGTACTTC. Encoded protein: CASSELTGGSYEQYF.

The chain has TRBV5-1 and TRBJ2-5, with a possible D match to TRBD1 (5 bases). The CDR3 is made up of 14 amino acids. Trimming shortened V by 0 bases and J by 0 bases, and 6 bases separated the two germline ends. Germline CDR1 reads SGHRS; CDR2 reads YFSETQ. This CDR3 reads CASSLVGDQETQYF. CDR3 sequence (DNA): TGCGCCAGCAGCTTGGTAGGGGACCAAGAGACCCAGTACTTC.

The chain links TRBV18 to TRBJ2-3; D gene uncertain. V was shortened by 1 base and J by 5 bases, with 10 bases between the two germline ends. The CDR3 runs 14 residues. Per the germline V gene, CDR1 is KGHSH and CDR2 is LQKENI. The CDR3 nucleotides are TGTGCCAGCTCACCACAGGTATACGGAGATACGCAGTATTTT. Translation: CASSPQVYGDTQYF.

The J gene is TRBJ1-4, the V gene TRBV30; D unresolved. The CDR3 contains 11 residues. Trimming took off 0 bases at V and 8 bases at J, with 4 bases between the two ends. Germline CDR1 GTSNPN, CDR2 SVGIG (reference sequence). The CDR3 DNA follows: TGTGCCTGGAGTGTCGGGGAAAAACTGTTTTTT. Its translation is CAWSVGEKLFF.

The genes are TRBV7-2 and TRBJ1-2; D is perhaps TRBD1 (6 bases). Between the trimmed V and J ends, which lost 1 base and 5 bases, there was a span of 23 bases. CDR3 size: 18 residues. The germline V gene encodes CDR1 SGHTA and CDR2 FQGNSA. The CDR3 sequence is CASSLGDAGEGAWYGYTF. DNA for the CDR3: TGTGCCAGCAGCTTAGGGGACGCAGGGGAGGGAGCTTGGTATGGCTACACCTTC.

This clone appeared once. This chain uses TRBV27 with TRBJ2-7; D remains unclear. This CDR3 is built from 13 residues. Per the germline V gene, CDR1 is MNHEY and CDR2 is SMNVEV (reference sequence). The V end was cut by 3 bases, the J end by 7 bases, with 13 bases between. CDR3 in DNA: TGTGCCAGCAGTTTTATAGGATCCGGGGAGCAGTACTTC. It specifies CASSFIGSGEQYF.

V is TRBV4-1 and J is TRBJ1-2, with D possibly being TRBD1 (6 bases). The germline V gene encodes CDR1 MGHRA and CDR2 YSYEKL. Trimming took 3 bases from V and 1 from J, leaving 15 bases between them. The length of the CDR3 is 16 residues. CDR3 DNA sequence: TGCGCCAGCAGCCATTGGACAGAGAAGAATAACTATGGCTACACCTTC. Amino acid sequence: CASSHWTEKNNYGYTF.

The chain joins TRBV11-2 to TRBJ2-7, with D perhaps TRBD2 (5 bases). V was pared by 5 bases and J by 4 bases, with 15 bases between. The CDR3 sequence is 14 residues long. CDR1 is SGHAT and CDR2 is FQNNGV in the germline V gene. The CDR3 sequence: CASSPSFAGYEQYF. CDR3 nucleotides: TGTGCCAGCAGCCCCTCTTTTGCGGGTTACGAGCAGTACTTC.

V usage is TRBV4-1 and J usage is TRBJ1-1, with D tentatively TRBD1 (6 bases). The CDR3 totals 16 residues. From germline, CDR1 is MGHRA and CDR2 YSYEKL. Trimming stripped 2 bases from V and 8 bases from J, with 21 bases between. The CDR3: CASSQPPQGPGAEAFF. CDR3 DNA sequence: TGCGCCAGCAGCCAACCCCCACAGGGCCCAGGGGCAGAAGCTTTCTTT.

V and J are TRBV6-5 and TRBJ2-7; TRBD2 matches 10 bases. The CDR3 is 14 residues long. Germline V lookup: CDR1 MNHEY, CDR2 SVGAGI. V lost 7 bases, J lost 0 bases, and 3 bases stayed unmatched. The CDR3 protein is CASNLAGASYEQYF. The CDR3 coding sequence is TGTGCCAGCAATCTAGCGGGAGCCTCCTACGAGCAGTACTTC.

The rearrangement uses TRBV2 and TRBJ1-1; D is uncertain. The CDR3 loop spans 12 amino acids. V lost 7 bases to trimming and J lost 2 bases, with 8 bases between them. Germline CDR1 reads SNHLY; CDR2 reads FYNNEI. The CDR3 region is CASTPENTEAFF. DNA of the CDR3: TGTGCCAGCACCCCAGAAAACACTGAAGCTTTCTTT.

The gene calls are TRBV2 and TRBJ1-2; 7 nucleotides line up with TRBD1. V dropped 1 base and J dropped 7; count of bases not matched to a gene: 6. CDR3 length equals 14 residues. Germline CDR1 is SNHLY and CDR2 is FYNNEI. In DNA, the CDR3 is TGTGCCAGCAGTGAAGAGACAGGGCCCCTTGGCTACACCTTC. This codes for CASSEETGPLGYTF.

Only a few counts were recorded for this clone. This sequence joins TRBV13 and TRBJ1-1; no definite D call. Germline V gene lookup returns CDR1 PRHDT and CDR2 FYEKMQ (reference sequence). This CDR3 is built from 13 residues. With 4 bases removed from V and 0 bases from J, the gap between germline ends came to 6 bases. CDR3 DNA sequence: TGTGCCAGCAGCTCATCAGTGAACACTGAAGCTTTCTTT. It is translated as CASSSSVNTEAFF.

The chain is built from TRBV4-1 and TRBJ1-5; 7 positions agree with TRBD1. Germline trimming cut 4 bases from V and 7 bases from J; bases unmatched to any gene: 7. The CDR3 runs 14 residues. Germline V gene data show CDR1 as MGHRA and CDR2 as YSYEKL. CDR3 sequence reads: CASSRGQQGQPQHF. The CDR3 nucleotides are TGCGCCAGCAGCCGGGGACAGCAGGGGCAGCCCCAGCATTTT.

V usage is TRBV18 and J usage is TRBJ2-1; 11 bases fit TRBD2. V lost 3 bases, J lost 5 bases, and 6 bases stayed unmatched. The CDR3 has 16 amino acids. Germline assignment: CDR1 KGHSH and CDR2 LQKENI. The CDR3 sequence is CASSPSGLAAHNEQFF. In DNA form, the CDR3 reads TGTGCCAGCTCACCTTCGGGACTAGCGGCACACAATGAGCAGTTCTTC.

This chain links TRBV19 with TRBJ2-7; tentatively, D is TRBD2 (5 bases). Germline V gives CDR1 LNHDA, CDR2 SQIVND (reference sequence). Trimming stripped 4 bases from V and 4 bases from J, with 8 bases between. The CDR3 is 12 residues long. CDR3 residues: CASSKRGYEQYF. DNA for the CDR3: TGTGCCAGTAGTAAACGAGGGTACGAGCAGTACTTC.

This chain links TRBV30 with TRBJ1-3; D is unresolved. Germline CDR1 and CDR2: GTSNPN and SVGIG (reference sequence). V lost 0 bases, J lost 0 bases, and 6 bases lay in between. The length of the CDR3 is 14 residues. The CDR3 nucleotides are TGTGCCTGGAGTGTGTCACCCTCTGGAAACACCATATATTTT. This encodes CAWSVSPSGNTIYF. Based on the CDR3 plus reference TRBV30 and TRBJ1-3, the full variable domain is SQTIHQWPATLVQPVGSPLSLECTVEGTSNPNLYWYRQAAGRGLQLLFYSVGIGQISSEVPQNLSASRPQDRQFILSSKKLLLSDSGFYLCAWSVSPSGNTIYFGEGSWLTVV.

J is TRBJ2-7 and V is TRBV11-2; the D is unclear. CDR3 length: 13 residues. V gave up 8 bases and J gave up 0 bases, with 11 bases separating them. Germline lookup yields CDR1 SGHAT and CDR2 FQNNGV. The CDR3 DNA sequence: TGTGCCAGCGAGCCAAGGAGCTCCTACGAGCAGTACTTC. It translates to CASEPRSSYEQYF. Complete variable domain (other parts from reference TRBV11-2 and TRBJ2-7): EAGVAQSPRYKIIEKRQSVAFWCNPISGHATLYWYQQILGQGPKLLIQFQNNGVVDDSQLPKDRFSAERLKGVDSTLKIQPAKLEDSAVYLCASEPRSSYEQYFGPGTRLTVT.

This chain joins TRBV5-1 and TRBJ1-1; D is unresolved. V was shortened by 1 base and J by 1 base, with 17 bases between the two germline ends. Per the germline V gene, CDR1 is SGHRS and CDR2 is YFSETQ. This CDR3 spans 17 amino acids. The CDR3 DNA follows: TGCGCCAGCAGCTTGAGGTCGGTTCAGGAATGGAACACTGAAGCTTTCTTT. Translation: CASSLRSVQEWNTEAFF. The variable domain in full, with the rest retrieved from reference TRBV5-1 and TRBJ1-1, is KAGVTQTPRYLIKTRGQQVTLSCSPISGHRSVSWYQQTPGQGLQFLFEYFSETQRNKGNFPGRFSGRQFSNSRSEMNVSTLELGDSALYLCASSLRSVQEWNTEAFFGQGTRLTVV.

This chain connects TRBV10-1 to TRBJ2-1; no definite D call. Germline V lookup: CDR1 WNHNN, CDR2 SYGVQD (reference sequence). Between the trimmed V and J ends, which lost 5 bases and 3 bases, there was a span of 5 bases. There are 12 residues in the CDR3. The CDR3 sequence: CASSHGYNEQFF. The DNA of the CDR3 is TGCGCCAGCAGTCACGGCTACAATGAGCAGTTCTTC.

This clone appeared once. As DNA, the CDR3 is TGTGCCCACGGACAGGGGAACTACAATGAGCAGTTCTTC. Translation: CAHGQGNYNEQFF. This rearrangement joins TRBV30 to TRBJ2-1; 9 bases align to TRBD1. V lost 8 bases, J lost 3 bases, and 5 bases stayed unmatched. The germline gives CDR1 GTSNPN, CDR2 SVGIG (reference sequence). The CDR3 contains 13 residues.

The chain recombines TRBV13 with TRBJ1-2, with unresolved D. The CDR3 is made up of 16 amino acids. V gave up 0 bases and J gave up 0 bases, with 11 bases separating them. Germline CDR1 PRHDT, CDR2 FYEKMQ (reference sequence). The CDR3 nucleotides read TGTGCCAGCAGCTTAGGGCGACACGGAACTAACTATGGCTACACCTTC. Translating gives CASSLGRHGTNYGYTF.

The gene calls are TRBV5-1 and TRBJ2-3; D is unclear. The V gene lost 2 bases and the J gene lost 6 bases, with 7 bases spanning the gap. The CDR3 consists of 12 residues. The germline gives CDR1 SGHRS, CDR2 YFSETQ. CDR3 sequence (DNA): TGCGCCAGCAGCTTATACTGGGATACGCAGTATTTT. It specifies CASSLYWDTQYF.

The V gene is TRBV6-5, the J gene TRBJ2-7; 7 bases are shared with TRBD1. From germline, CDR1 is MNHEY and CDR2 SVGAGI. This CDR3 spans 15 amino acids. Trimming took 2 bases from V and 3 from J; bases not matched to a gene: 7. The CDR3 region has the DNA TGTGCCAGCAGTTACCCCGGCACAGGGGTCTACGAGCAGTACTTC. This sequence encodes CASSYPGTGVYEQYF.

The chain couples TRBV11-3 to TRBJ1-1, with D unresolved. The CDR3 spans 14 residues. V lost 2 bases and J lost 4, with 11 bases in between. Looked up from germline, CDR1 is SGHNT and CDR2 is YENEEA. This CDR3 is CASSLWGVSTEAFF. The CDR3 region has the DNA TGTGCCAGCAGCTTATGGGGTGTCAGCACTGAAGCTTTCTTT.